The 9 T cell receptor beta chains below were found in one sample sequenced in a study of CD4 and CD8 cells across lung adenocarcinoma regions. From the PCR reads, TCRdb called clonotypes with MiXCR, one entry per CDR3 protein. Of about 25,000 distinct CDR3 sequences in the sample, under 60% were seen once. Sequences were obtained from CD8+ T cells from the center of a lung tumor. These receptors all stem from a male donor with lung adenocarcinoma. The CD4 and CD8 labels of this study may be unreliable.

V gene TRBV27 combines with J gene TRBJ2-2, with 8 bases lining up with TRBD1. Per the germline V gene, CDR1 is MNHEY and CDR2 is SMNVEV (reference sequence). V trimming: 5 bases; J trimming: 13 bases; junction bases outside the gene matches: 12. CDR3 length: 14 amino acids. The CDR3 is CASSRQGLTETLFF. As DNA, the CDR3 is TGTGCCAGCAGTAGACAGGGGTTGACCGAGACGCTGTTTTTT.

The genes are TRBV6-1 and TRBJ2-3; TRBD1 is a possible D gene (6 bases). The DNA end lines up better with TRBJ2-5; the J call may be wrong. This CDR3 contains 15 residues. CDR1 and CDR2 from the germline V gene are MNHNS and SASEGT. CDR3: CASSEGGPRTDTQYF. DNA of the CDR3: TGTGCCAGCAGTGAAGGGGGGCCACGCACAGATACCCAGTACTTC.

This clonotype was seen a few times. The J gene is TRBJ1-1, the V gene TRBV6-2 or TRBV6-3; D is undetermined. Germline values: CDR1 MNHEY, CDR2 SVGEGT. The V gene lost 7 bases and the J gene lost 0 bases, with 6 bases spanning the gap. This CDR3 comprises 12 residues. CDR3 nucleotides: TGTGCCAGCAAAACAGTGAACACTGAAGCTTTCTTT. Translating it yields CASKTVNTEAFF.

The CDR3 reads CASSEGAGGGEGETQYF. CDR3 bases: TGCGCCAGCAGCGAGGGGGCGGGGGGCGGTGAGGGAGAGACCCAGTACTTC. This chain joins TRBV4-1 and TRBJ2-5, with TRBD2 as a possible D gene (8 bases). V lost 5 bases to trimming and J lost 4 bases, with 23 bases between them. Germline CDR1 MGHRA, CDR2 YSYEKL. The length of the CDR3 is 17 residues.

This chain connects TRBV6-1 to TRBJ2-3, with D possibly being TRBD1 or TRBD2 (5 bases each). V lost 9 bases, J lost 11 bases, and 21 bases lay in between. Germline assignment: CDR1 MNHNS and CDR2 SASEGT. This CDR3 spans 13 amino acids. CDR3 region: CARGEWGSLVQYF. The CDR3 DNA sequence: TGTGCCAGGGGTGAGTGGGGGAGTCTGGTGCAGTATTTT.

This clonotype was recorded once. At one end the junction does not follow the germline gene, possibly because of a read error. The chain uses TRBV6-1 and TRBJ2-5; 10 bases agree with TRBD2. Germline CDR1 reads MNHNS; CDR2 reads SASEGT. The CDR3 contains 13 residues. The CDR3 here is CASSEASGRAEGF. The CDR3 DNA follows: TGTGCCAGCAGTGAAGCCAGCGGGAGGGCCGAGGGCTTC.

The chain joins TRBV10-3 to TRBJ2-4, with D perhaps TRBD1 or TRBD2 (5 bases each). Trimming shortened V by 9 bases and J by 10 bases, and 19 bases separated the two germline ends. Germline V CDR1 and CDR2: ENHRY, SYGVKD. The CDR3 consists of 13 residues. The CDR3 is CAMRLRGKDIQYF. DNA for the CDR3: TGTGCCATGAGGCTGAGGGGCAAAGATATTCAGTACTTC.

The genes are TRBV6-1 and TRBJ1-5; D might be TRBD1 (5 bases). The ends were cut back, 6 bases at V and 6 bases at J, with 12 bases in the middle. CDR1 and CDR2 (germline): MNHNS, SASEGT. The CDR3 contains 13 residues. For the CDR3, the DNA is TGTGCCAGCAGCCTACAGGTTCGTCAGCCCCAGCATTTT. It specifies CASSLQVRQPQHF.

This chain uses TRBV28 with TRBJ1-2, with TRBD1 as a possible D gene (6 bases). V was pared by 6 bases and J by 6 bases, with 14 bases between. The CDR3 extends over 13 amino acids. Germline CDR1 is MDHEN and CDR2 is SYDVKM. For the CDR3, the DNA is TGTGCCAGCAGGGCCGCGGGGGCTGATGGCTACACCTTC. This encodes CASRAAGADGYTF.